Detailed here is one T cell receptor beta chain. No antigen is known for it. This sample was included in a study of PD-L1 blockade in urothelial cancer. The wider study: From about 2014, patients received atezolizumab, given as 1,200 mg intravenously every 3 weeks. T cells were recovered from blood samples at a median of roughly 150,000. Analyses used blood from 3 weeks (second dose) and 6 weeks after treatment start. Study-wide results and caveats: For durable-benefit patients, tumor-associated blood clones expanded more at 3 weeks.

V lost 5 bases, J lost 4 bases, and 14 bases lay in between. This CDR3 comprises 14 residues. Germline loops: CDR1 MNHEY, CDR2 SMNVEV (reference sequence). Libraries were prepared by immunoSEQ multiplex PCR; TCRdb keeps only in-frame clonotypes and omits some of them. The repertoire has about 120,000 clones, around 89% of them found once; the top ten carry approximately 1.7%. Time point reported: peripheral blood 6 weeks after treatment start. Here the sequenced sample was PBMCs, taken around atezolizumab (anti-PD-L1) treatment. The TCR was taken from a man aged 60-69 years with urothelial cancer. V usage is TRBV27 and J usage is TRBJ1-2; weak D call: TRBD1 (6 bases). The CDR3 here is CASSPGGGAYGYTF. For the CDR3, the DNA is TGTGCCAGCAGTCCCGGCGGGGGGGCCTATGGCTACACCTTC.